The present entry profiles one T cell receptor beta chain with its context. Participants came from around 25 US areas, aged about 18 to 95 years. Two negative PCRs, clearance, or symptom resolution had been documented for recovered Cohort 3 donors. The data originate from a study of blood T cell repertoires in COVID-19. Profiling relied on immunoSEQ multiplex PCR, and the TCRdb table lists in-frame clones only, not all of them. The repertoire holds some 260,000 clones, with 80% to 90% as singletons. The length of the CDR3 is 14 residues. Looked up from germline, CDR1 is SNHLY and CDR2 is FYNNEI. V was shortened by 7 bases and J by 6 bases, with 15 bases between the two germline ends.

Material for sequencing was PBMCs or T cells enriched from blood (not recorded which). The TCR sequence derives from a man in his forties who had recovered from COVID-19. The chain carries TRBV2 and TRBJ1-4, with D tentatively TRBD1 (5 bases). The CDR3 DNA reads TGTGCCAGCACCCCAGGGTTAGGGGATGAAAAACTGTTTTTT. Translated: CASTPGLGDEKLFF. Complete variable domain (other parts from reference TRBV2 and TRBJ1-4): EPEVTQTPSHQVTQMGQEVILRCVPISNHLYFYWYRQILGQKVEFLVSFYNNEISEKSEIFDDQFSVERPDGSNFTLKIRSTKLEDSAMYFCASTPGLGDEKLFFGSGTQLSVL.